This T cell receptor beta chain is drawn from a study of OX40 agonist ivuxolimab in advanced cancers. Study-wide results and caveats: Within 6 weeks, CD4+ and CD8+ blood T cells expanded clonally at 0.1 to 3.0 mg/kg.

Of note for this clone: Its antigen is currently unknown.

Germline values: CDR1 KGHSH, CDR2 LQKENI. V lost 1 base and J 3 bases, leaving 12 bases between the germline ends. There are 15 residues in the CDR3. Sequenced by immunoSEQ multiplex PCR; TCRdb stores in-frame clones only, minus some. The sample lists approximately 99,000 clones; roughly 95% were seen once. The sample was CD4+ or CD8+ T cells sorted from blood, taken in a trial of the OX40 agonist ivuxolimab. The V gene is TRBV18, the J gene TRBJ2-5; D remains ambiguous. The receptor's source is an adult with an advanced solid tumor such as melanoma, head and neck, liver or kidney cancer. The CDR3 region is CASSPLSLLEETQYF. For the CDR3, the DNA is TGTGCCAGCTCACCACTGTCTCTATTGGAAGAGACCCAGTACTTC.